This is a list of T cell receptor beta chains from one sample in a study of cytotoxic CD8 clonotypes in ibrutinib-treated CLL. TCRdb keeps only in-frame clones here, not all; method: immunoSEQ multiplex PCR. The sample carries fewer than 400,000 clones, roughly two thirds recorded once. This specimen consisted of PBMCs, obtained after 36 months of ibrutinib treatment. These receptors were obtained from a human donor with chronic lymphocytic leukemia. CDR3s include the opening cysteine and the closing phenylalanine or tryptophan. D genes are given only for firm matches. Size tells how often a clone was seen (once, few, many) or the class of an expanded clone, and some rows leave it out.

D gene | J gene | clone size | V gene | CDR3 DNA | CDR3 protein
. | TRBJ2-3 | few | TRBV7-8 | TGTGCCAGCAGCTTAGACCGGAGCACAGATACGCAGTATTTT | CASSLDRSTDTQYF
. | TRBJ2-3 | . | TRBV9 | TGTGCCAGCAGCATACTCCAACTAGCTGATACGCAGTATTTT | CASSILQLADTQYF
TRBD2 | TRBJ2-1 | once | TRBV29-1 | TGCAGCGCGTTGGGACTAGCGGGATACAATGAGCAGTTCTTC | CSALGLAGYNEQFF
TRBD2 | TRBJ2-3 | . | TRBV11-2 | TGTGCCAGCAGCTTAGTCCGGACTAGCGGGAGTGCGCAGTATTTT | CASSLVRTSGSAQYF
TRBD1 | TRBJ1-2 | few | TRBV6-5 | TGTGCCAGCAGTACCTGGACAGGGCCTAACTATGGCTACACCTTC | CASSTWTGPNYGYTF
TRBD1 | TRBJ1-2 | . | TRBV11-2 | TGTGCCAGCAGCCCCGGGACAGCCAACTATGGCTACACCTTC | CASSPGTANYGYTF
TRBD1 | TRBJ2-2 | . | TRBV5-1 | TGCGCCAGCAGGCCGGGACAGGGCAACACCGGGGAGCTGTTTTTT | CASRPGQGNTGELFF
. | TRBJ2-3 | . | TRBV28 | TGTGCCAGCAGTTTGCCGGGTACAGATACGCAGTATTTT | CASSLPGTDTQYF
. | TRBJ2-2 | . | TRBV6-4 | TGTGCCAGCAGGGAGACAGTGGTTAGCGGGGAGCTGTTTTTT | CASRETVVSGELFF
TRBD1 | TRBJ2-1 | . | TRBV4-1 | TGCGCCAGCAGCCAAGATCCGGGACAGCCCCTTCGATTTCGCCCGTTCTTC | CASSQDPGQPLRFRPFF